The next 10 T cell receptor beta chains were all read from a single sample in a study of identifying expanded T cells in peripheral blood. The assay was immunoSEQ multiplex PCR, and TCRdb's table has in-frame clones only and misses some. In the table there are 100,000 or so clones, about 83% of which are singletons. The sequenced sample consisted of blood. The receptors here all came from a person aged 18 to 69 in good health.

The rearrangement joins TRBV28 to TRBJ2-3, with D perhaps being TRBD1 or TRBD2 (5 bases each). V dropped 3 bases and J dropped 1 base, with 17 bases sitting between them. The CDR3 has 17 amino acids. The germline V gene encodes CDR1 MDHEN and CDR2 SYDVKM. The CDR3, as DNA: TGTGCCAGCAGTTTCGGGAAAGGGGCGTCCGGCACAGATACGCAGTATTTT. Translation: CASSFGKGASGTDTQYF.

The sample holds a few counts of this clone. The rearrangement links TRBV30 to TRBJ1-5, with 10 bases identical to TRBD1. The CDR3 length is 20 residues. Trimming removed 2 bases from V and 0 bases from J; junction bases left unmatched: 16. Looked up from germline, CDR1 is GTSNPN and CDR2 is SVGIG (reference sequence). CDR3 in amino acids: CAWSPNPLGTGVYSNQPQHF. The DNA of the CDR3 is TGTGCCTGGAGTCCTAACCCTCTCGGGACAGGGGTTTATAGCAATCAGCCCCAGCATTTT.

The genes are TRBV4-3 and TRBJ1-2; D is possibly TRBD1 (5 bases). The CDR3 is 15 amino acids. Germline CDR1 is LGHNA and CDR2 is YSLEER. Trimming stripped 5 bases from V and 4 bases from J, with 17 bases between. Written as DNA, the CDR3 is TGCGCCAGCAGCTCCGACGGGAGGGGCCCCTATGGCTACACCTTC. Protein sequence: CASSSDGRGPYGYTF.

As DNA, the CDR3 is TGTGCCAGCAGTTCCGGACAGGGGCTGCCGGGGGGCTACACCTTC. As protein: CASSSGQGLPGGYTF. The V and J genes are TRBV27 and TRBJ1-2; 9 nucleotides line up with TRBD1. The CDR3 is made up of 15 amino acids. V lost 4 bases and J lost 8; bases outside the gene matches: 11. Germline V CDR1 and CDR2: MNHEY, SMNVEV (reference sequence).

The chain carries TRBV29-1 and TRBJ1-5; 7 nucleotides match TRBD1. The germline V gene encodes CDR1 SQVTM and CDR2 ANQGSEA. The CDR3 has 14 amino acids. The junction had 4 bases not matched to a gene; V was cut back by 4 bases and J by 1 base. The CDR3 sequence: CSVGTGESNQPQHF. The CDR3 DNA reads TGCAGCGTTGGGACAGGTGAAAGCAATCAGCCCCAGCATTTT.

J is TRBJ2-1 and V is TRBV18, with TRBD1 as a possible D gene (6 bases). This CDR3 region has 15 residues. CDR1 is KGHSH and CDR2 is LQKENI in the germline V gene. V was trimmed by 3 bases and J by 2 bases, leaving 11 bases between them. Written as DNA, the CDR3 is TGTGCCAGCTCACCCCAGGGGTTTACCTACAATGAGCAGTTCTTC. Amino acids: CASSPQGFTYNEQFF.

The rearrangement links TRBV6-6 to TRBJ1-5; TRBD1 matches at 10 bases. V dropped 7 bases and J dropped 1; count of bases not matched to a gene: 4. In germline, CDR1 is MNHNY, CDR2 SVGAGI (reference sequence). The CDR3 has 15 amino acids. In nucleotides, the CDR3 is TGTGCCAGCATTGGGACAGGGGCGAGCAATCAGCCCCAGCATTTT. This codes for CASIGTGASNQPQHF.

This sequence joins TRBV4-3 and TRBJ2-5; 8 bases map to TRBD2. Germline trimming cut 0 bases from V and 4 bases from J; bases unmatched to any gene: 7. The CDR3 has 16 amino acids. CDR1 and CDR2 from the germline V gene are LGHNA and YSLEER. CDR3 bases: TGCGCCAGCAGCCAAGATTACGGGGGGGGCCCAGAGACCCAGTACTTC. It encodes CASSQDYGGGPETQYF.

This chain uses TRBV7-2 with TRBJ2-5; no reliable D call. This CDR3 spans 11 amino acids. In germline, CDR1 is SGHTA, CDR2 FQGNSA. Trimming cost V 2 bases and J 7 bases, with 5 bases left between them. CDR3 DNA: TGTGCCAGCAGCTTAATCGGGACCCAGTACTTC. As protein: CASSLIGTQYF.

The genes are TRBV4-1 and TRBJ1-2, with D possibly being TRBD1 (6 bases). The germline V gene encodes CDR1 MGHRA and CDR2 YSYEKL. Trimming took 1 base from V and 0 from J, leaving 9 bases between them. This CDR3 has 15 residues. The DNA of the CDR3 is TGCGCCAGCAGCCAAGTGGGGGGCGCTAACTATGGCTACACCTTC. It specifies CASSQVGGANYGYTF.